The T cell receptor beta chain under discussion was sequenced for a study of T-cell memory formation after mild COVID-19. TCRdb re-called the 5' RACE reads through MiXCR, storing one row per CDR3 protein. The sample has about 150,000 distinct CDR3 sequences; 15% to 20% are singletons. This clonotype was recorded many times. The antigen is not known. The CDR3 has 13 residues. V gave up 4 bases and J gave up 8 bases, with 13 bases separating them. Germline V gives CDR1 SGHRS, CDR2 YFSETQ. General study points: Cross-reactive memory apparently joined, as some responding clones appeared in pre-infection memory.

This TCR was sampled from an adult woman who had mild COVID-19 (a few samples of this study predate the infection). Cell type and time point are not known. The specimen sequenced was PBMCs or a T cell subset sorted from them (not recorded which). The rearrangement uses TRBV5-1 and TRBJ2-4; D may be TRBD1 or TRBD2 (5 bases each). The CDR3 reads CASSPGLPDIQYF. In DNA form, the CDR3 reads TGCGCCAGCAGCCCGGGGCTGCCGGACATTCAGTACTTC.